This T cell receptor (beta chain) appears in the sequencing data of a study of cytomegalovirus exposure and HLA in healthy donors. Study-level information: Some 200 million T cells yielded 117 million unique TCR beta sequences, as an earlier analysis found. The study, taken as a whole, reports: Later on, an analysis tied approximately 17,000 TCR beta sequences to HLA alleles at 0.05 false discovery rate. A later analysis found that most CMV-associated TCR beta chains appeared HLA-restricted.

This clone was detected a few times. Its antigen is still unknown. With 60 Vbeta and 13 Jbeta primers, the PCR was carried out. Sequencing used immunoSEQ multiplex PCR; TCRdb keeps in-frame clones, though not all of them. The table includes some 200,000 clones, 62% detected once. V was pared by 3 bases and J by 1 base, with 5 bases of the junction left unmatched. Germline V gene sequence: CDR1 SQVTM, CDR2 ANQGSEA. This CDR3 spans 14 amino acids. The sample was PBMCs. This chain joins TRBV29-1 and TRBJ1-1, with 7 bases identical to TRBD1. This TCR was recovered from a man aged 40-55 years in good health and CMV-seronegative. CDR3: CSVDGDSRNTEAFF. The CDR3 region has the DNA TGCAGCGTTGACGGGGACAGTCGGAACACTGAAGCTTTCTTT.